These T cell receptor beta chains were read from a single sample in a study of shared clonotypes between healthy human individuals. Using immunoSEQ multiplex PCR, the repertoire was profiled, and TCRdb retains in-frame clones only, with some absent. The profile shows about 870,000 clones, 85% to 95% of them singletons. Specimen: naive CD8+ T cells sorted from blood. All receptors come from a man aged 25 to 40 in good health. The CDR3 runs from the conserved cysteine through the conserved F or W. The D gene is left open where the match is weak. The listing skips clone size in some rows; elsewhere it reads once, few, many or a size class.

>TRBV11-2|TRBJ2-7|TRBD2|.
TGTGCCAGCAGCTTGTACGGCGGGAGCACCTACGAGCAGTACTTC
CASSLYGGSTYEQYF
>TRBV7-9|TRBJ2-1|.|.
TGTGCCAGCAGCTTAGCGGGAGTAATCAATGAGCAGTTCTTC
CASSLAGVINEQFF
>TRBV9|TRBJ2-3|TRBD2|.
TGTGCCAGCACCAAACGGGGGGAGGCCACCCTAGATACGCAGTATTTT
CASTKRGEATLDTQYF
>TRBV11-3|TRBJ2-1|.|.
TGTGCCAGCAGCTCGCACGGGTCTAGCGACTCCTACAATGAGCAGTTCTTC
CASSSHGSSDSYNEQFF
>TRBV16|TRBJ2-1|TRBD2|.
TGTGCCAGCAGCCAAATCGTCGGCGGGAGGGCCTATAATGAGCAGTTCTTC
CASSQIVGGRAYNEQFF
>TRBV11-2|TRBJ2-2|TRBD1|.
TGTGCCAGCAGCTTAGGGACAGGTACCGGGGAGCTGTTTTTT
CASSLGTGTGELFF
>TRBV29-1|TRBJ2-1|.|few
TGCAGCGCCCTGGTTCAGGGAGAGCAGTTCTTC
CSALVQGEQFF
>TRBV27|TRBJ2-1|.|.
TGTGCCAGCAGTTTAGGGCAATCCAGTGAGCAGTTCTTC
CASSLGQSSEQFF
>TRBV19|TRBJ2-1|.|.
TGTGCCAGTAGCGTCTGGGCCTACAATGAGCAGTTCTTC
CASSVWAYNEQFF
>TRBV6-5|TRBJ1-4|.|.
TGTGCCAGCAGTTACTCGACAGGCCGTAATGAAAAACTGTTTTTT
CASSYSTGRNEKLFF
>TRBV7-9|TRBJ2-1|TRBD2|.
TGTGCCAGCAGCTTAGCTAGCGGGAGTAAGGGCAATGAGCAGTTCTTC
CASSLASGSKGNEQFF
>TRBV19|TRBJ2-1|TRBD2|.
TGTGCCAGTAGTATCGGGACTAGCATAAATGAGCAGTTCTTC
CASSIGTSINEQFF
>TRBV9|TRBJ1-1|.|.
TGTGCCAGCAGCCCCCAGACAGCCTACACTGAAGCTTTCTTT
CASSPQTAYTEAFF
>TRBV7-9|TRBJ2-5|TRBD1|.
TGTGCCAGCAGATATTCCGGGACAGAAGAGACCCAGTACTTC
CASRYSGTEETQYF
>TRBV7-3|TRBJ2-1|TRBD1|.
TGTGCCAGCAGCTCCGCCTGGACAGGGAAAATATACAATGAGCAGTTCTTC
CASSSAWTGKIYNEQFF
>TRBV28|TRBJ2-1|TRBD2|.
TGTGCCAGCAGCTTTACTCCCCGGGAGGGCCCCTACAATGAGCAGTTCTTC
CASSFTPREGPYNEQFF
>TRBV5-1|TRBJ2-2|.|.
TGCGCCAGCAGCCCCCAGGGGGGGAACACCGGGGAGCTGTTTTTT
CASSPQGGNTGELFF
>TRBV5-8|TRBJ2-3|TRBD2|few
TGTGCCAGCAGCTGGGGGACTAGCGGCACAGATACGCAGTATTTT
CASSWGTSGTDTQYF
>TRBV7-9|TRBJ2-5|.|.
TGTGCCAGCAGCCCGAATGTGGAGACCCAGTACTTC
CASSPNVETQYF
>TRBV4-3|TRBJ1-2|.|once
TGCGCCAGCAGCCAAGGCCTATCCGGGCCCCCCGATGGCTACACCTTC
CASSQGLSGPPDGYTF
>TRBV29-1|TRBJ2-3|.|.
TGCAGCGCTGACCAAGGGGGAGATACGCAGTATTTT
CSADQGGDTQYF
>TRBV5-6|TRBJ2-7|.|.
TGTGCCAGCAGCTTGGGGCCAGACGAGCAGTACTTC
CASSLGPDEQYF
>TRBV25-1|TRBJ2-1|TRBD2|few
TGTGCCAGCAGTGTGGGGACTAGCGGAAACAATGAGCAGTTCTTC
CASSVGTSGNNEQFF
>TRBV5-1|TRBJ2-1|.|.
TGCGCCAGCAGCTTGGTACTCAACAATGAGCAGTTCTTC
CASSLVLNNEQFF
>TRBV19|TRBJ2-1|TRBD1|.
TGTGCCAGTAGTATAAGTGGGGACAGGGTTTTCTATGAGCAGTTCTTC
CASSISGDRVFYEQFF
>TRBV4-1|TRBJ1-4|.|.
TGCGCCAGCAGCCAAGGGGTAGCCGGGGGTGAAAAACTGTTTTTT
CASSQGVAGGEKLFF
>TRBV29-1|TRBJ2-5|.|.
TGCAGCGTTTTCGGGACTCGGTACCAAGAGACCCAGTACTTC
CSVFGTRYQETQYF
>TRBV4-2|TRBJ2-3|TRBD2|.
TGTGCCAGCAGCCAAGGACTAGCGGGGGGAGGCACAGATACGCAGTATTTT
CASSQGLAGGGTDTQYF
>TRBV28|TRBJ2-3|.|.
TGTGCCAGCGCCGGGAGCTGGATAGATACGCAGTATTTT
CASAGSWIDTQYF
>TRBV19|TRBJ2-7|.|.
TGTGCCAGTAGTGGGGACGAGCAGTACTTC
CASSGDEQYF
>TRBV6-6|TRBJ2-7|TRBD1|.
TGTGCCACCTCCCGAGACAGGGGGCGCGGCTACGAGCAGTACTTC
CATSRDRGRGYEQYF
>TRBV7-2|TRBJ2-2|TRBD2|.
TGTGCCAGCAGCTTATACCTAGCGGGAGGGCTCGGGGAGCTGTTTTTT
CASSLYLAGGLGELFF
>TRBV4-3|TRBJ2-2|TRBD2|.
TGCGCCAGCAGCCAAGATGATCAGACTAGCGGGGTCCTGGCCGGGGAGCTGTTTTTT
CASSQDDQTSGVLAGELFF
>TRBV7-6|TRBJ2-1|.|.
TGTGCCAGCAGCTTAGGGGGCGATGAGCAGTTCTTC
CASSLGGDEQFF
>TRBV10-3|TRBJ2-1|TRBD2|.
TGTGCCATCAGTGGGCCGGAGGTAGCGGGGAGCTCCTACAATGAGCAGTTCTTC
CAISGPEVAGSSYNEQFF
>TRBV7-9|TRBJ1-2|.|.
TGTGCCAGCAGCCCCAGAGCGTCCTATGGCTACACCTTC
CASSPRASYGYTF
>TRBV18|TRBJ1-1|TRBD1|.
TGTGCCAGCTCACCAGGGTTCCCAGGGGGGAACACTGAAGCTTTCTTT
CASSPGFPGGNTEAFF
>TRBV10-3|TRBJ2-1|.|few
TGTGCCTCACATGGGAACGATGAGCAGTTCTTC
CASHGNDEQFF
>TRBV6-6|TRBJ2-7|.|.
TGTGCCAGCAGTTACTCAACGACCTACGAGCAGTACTTC
CASSYSTTYEQYF
>TRBV29-1|TRBJ1-2|.|.
TGCAGCGTTGAACACTTCAGCCCTAACTATGGCTACACCTTC
CSVEHFSPNYGYTF
>TRBV27|TRBJ1-5|TRBD1|.
TGTGCCAGCAGTTTGGAGGGGGCCAATCAGCCCCAGCATTTT
CASSLEGANQPQHF
>TRBV9|TRBJ2-1|.|.
TGTGCCAGCGAGAGGGGCAATGAGCAGTTCTTC
CASERGNEQFF
>TRBV7-9|TRBJ2-1|TRBD2|.
TGTGCCAGCAGCTTAGCGGGGACTAGCGGGAGGATCATTCGCAATGAGCAGTTCTTC
CASSLAGTSGRIIRNEQFF
>TRBV2|TRBJ2-3|.|.
TGTGCCAGCAGTGATATCACATATACGCAGTATTTT
CASSDITYTQYF
>TRBV7-6|TRBJ2-1|TRBD2|.
TGTGCCAGCAGCTCAACTAGCGGGAGTTTCGGGCAGTTCTTC
CASSSTSGSFGQFF
>TRBV28|TRBJ2-7|.|.
TGTGCCAGCAGCGAATTCTACGAGCAGTACTTC
CASSEFYEQYF
>TRBV7-9|TRBJ2-2|.|few
TGTGCCAGCAGCTCCAAGACTCTGACCGGGGAGCTGTTTTTT
CASSSKTLTGELFF
>TRBV14|TRBJ2-1|TRBD1|.
TGTGCCAGCAGCCAAGTCGACAGGGGCGCCTACAATGAGCAGTTCTTC
CASSQVDRGAYNEQFF
>TRBV27|TRBJ2-1|TRBD1|.
TGTGCCAGCAGTTTGGGGACAGCTGCAAATGAGCAGTTCTTC
CASSLGTAANEQFF
>TRBV5-1|TRBJ2-3|.|.
TGCGCCAGCAGCTTGGAAGGGTTTCTTGCGTCTAGCACAGATACGCAGTATTTT
CASSLEGFLASSTDTQYF
>TRBV27|TRBJ2-7|.|.
TGTGCCAGCAGCCGGGCAGGGACCCACGAGCAGTACTTC
CASSRAGTHEQYF
>TRBV7-6|TRBJ2-3|.|.
TGTGCCAGCAGCCCTCCCCAATCGGAGGATGGTGGCACAGATACGCAGTATTTT
CASSPPQSEDGGTDTQYF
>TRBV6-1|TRBJ1-1|.|.
TGTGCCAGCAGTGAGATGAGACGGCGACTAAACACTGAAGCTTTCTTT
CASSEMRRRLNTEAFF